The clone carrying this T cell receptor beta chain was counted many times. Antigen specificity is unknown. The read ends 3 residues before the CDR3 terminus; that terminus is restored from the germline J gene. This sample was taken from a study of T cell clonality in common variable immunodeficiency. Findings and caveats of the study: TCRbeta clonality was increased in CVID versus healthy controls. Common variable immunodeficiency TCR beta sequences reportedly had fewer deletions and N-nucleotide insertions.

Donors gave 5 to 8 ml heparinized peripheral whole blood. Sequenced by immunoSEQ multiplex PCR; TCRdb stores in-frame clones only, minus some. The sample is made up of 40,000 to 45,000 clones, none counted only once. CDR3 length: 13 amino acids. Germline CDR1 is SGHTA and CDR2 is FQGTGA. Trimming stripped 2 bases from V and 0 bases from J, with 4 bases between. The clonotype was recovered from a person aged 18 to 75 in good health. This chain uses TRBV7-3 with TRBJ1-1; D remains ambiguous. Sample: peripheral blood mononuclear cells. The CDR3 DNA, read in part, is TGTGCCAGCAGCTTACTAATGAACACTGAA. Amino acid sequence: CASSLLMNTE. The entire CDR3 protein reads CASSLLMNTEAFF.